This T cell receptor beta chain was sequenced in a study of blood T cell repertoires in COVID-19. Study context: The origin of the acute and convalescent COVID-19 samples was the United States, Italy and Spain. PBMCs, B-cell-depleted T cells, or T cells provided the cDNA or gDNA that made up the material.

Original data processing: The assay estimated nucleated cells by amplifying reference gene primers. The repertoire was sequenced with immunoSEQ multiplex PCR; TCRdb's copy has only in-frame clones and lacks some. Clone size and V and J calls were adopted from that table, with D and trimming inferred from the DNA. The sample has approximately 240,000 clones, about 90% seen once; the top ten hold roughly 3%. The CDR3 loop spans 16 amino acids. The sequenced sample was peripheral blood. This receptor was identified in a woman aged 30 to 39 who had recovered from COVID-19. The chain carries TRBV21-1 and TRBJ1-3; TRBD1 is taken as the D call from the table, unchecked against the DNA. TRBV21-1 is assigned pseudogene status. The CDR3 DNA reads TGTGCCAGCAGCAAAGTTAAAGGGGGATCTGGAAACACCATATATTTT. This gives the protein CASSKVKGGSGNTIYF.